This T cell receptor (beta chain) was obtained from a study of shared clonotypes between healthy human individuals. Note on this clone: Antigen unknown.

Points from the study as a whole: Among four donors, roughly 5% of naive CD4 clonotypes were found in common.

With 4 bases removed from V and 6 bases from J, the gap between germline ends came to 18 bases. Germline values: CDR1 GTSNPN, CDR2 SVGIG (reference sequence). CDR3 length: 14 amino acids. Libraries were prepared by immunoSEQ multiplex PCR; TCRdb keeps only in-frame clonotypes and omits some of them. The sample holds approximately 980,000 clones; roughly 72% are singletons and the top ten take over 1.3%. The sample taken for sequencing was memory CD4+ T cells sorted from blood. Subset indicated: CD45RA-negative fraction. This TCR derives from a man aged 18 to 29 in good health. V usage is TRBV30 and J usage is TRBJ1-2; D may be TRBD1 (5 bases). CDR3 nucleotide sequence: TGTGCCTGGACCGCCGGGAGAGGGGTCGATGGCTACACCTTC. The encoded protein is CAWTAGRGVDGYTF.